This record looks at one T cell receptor beta chain sequence and its context. Its antigen specificity is not known. No base-level quality is on record; no much larger clone is a single base apart. The cohort consisted of 600 or so healthy bone marrow donors. All cohort members were sampled while nominally healthy, although unrecorded immune exposures were likely present. The donor was CMV seropositive and belonged to the group of 250 to 350 seropositive cohort members. Every donor gave a peripheral blood sample, and the peripheral blood mononuclear cells from that sample were used for TCR beta sequencing. Genomic DNA was extracted from the blood cell samples with the Qiagen DNeasy Blood Extraction Kit. The receptor library was made with the immunoSEQ multiplex PCR assay. For the multiplex PCR, a mixture combining 60 forward primers for TCR Vbeta segments and 13 reverse primers for TCR Jbeta segments was used. The CDR3 region of rearranged TCR beta genes was amplified from genomic DNA by a multiplex PCR assay. On the Illumina HiSeq System, the amplified TCR beta libraries were sequenced as 87-base-pair reads. In the paper's pipeline: A later analysis tallied roughly 80 million unique TCR beta chains across the 640 or so repertoires, and approximately 12 million of those chains were shared by two or more donors. Raw reads were error-corrected and collapsed into unique sequences with a nearest-neighbor algorithm that merged closely related sequences to remove PCR and sequencing errors. Alignment of CDR3 sequences to IMGT reference sequences was used to assign V, D and J gene segments. For a sequence to be retained, at least a six-nucleotide match to both a V gene segment and a J gene segment was required. A rearrangement was called productive if the CDR3 had no stop codons and remained in frame with V and J, and every other rearrangement was called non-productive. Following IMGT convention, CDR3 was defined as the stretch from the second conserved V-encoded cysteine up to the conserved J-encoded phenylalanine. In an earlier analysis of approximately 500 of the donors, sequences lacking an unambiguous match to a single V gene segment were excluded. In an earlier analysis of several hundred of the donors, a V segment was called functional when productive rearrangements were above 56.7%, and segregating when the standard deviation between donors exceeded 5%. A statistical classification framework was built to diagnose cytomegalovirus status from the catalog of TCR beta chain sequences. In a later analysis, TCR nucleotide sequences were compared against IMGT/GENE-DB human TR gene sequences so that V and J genes could be assigned. The TCRdist pipeline was used in a later analysis to assign CDR3 sequences and most-parsimonious VDJ recombination scenarios. A later analysis defined each TCR beta chain by its CDR3 amino acid sequence plus V-gene family, and excluded reads lacking a unique V-gene family. To address suspected cross-contamination and a sequencing artifact, a later analysis removed roughly 640 highly shared, low-generation-probability nucleotide sequences. In a later analysis, a clonal expansion index for each public chain was calculated from normalized within-repertoire ranks of inferred template counts. In a later analysis, generation probabilities were computed with a VDJ recombination model fitted to out-of-frame rearrangements, and the resulting probabilities were checked against IGoR. In a later analysis, TCR-TCR, TCR-HLA and TCR-CMV co-occurrence was scored with hypergeometric tests, and a repertoire-size bias correction was applied to TCR pairs. A later analysis estimated false discovery rates by permuting HLA or CMV assignments 20 times. A later analysis grouped co-occurring TCRs with DBSCAN, adding TCRdist sequence similarity when clustering within HLA-allele-positive subsets. Repertoires with fewer than 30,000 or more than 120,000 public chains, plus five repertoires with anomalous nucleotide sharing, were excluded from co-occurrence clustering. The table was pulled from immuneACCESS by TCRdb, which kept in-frame rearrangements only. Such tables lose some clones; where checked, under half of the loss comes from unresolved V genes, and the rest has no known cause. From that table come the V and J calls and clone size; the DNA was used to work out D and trimming. Here the sample has 150,000 to 250,000 clones; about 80% occur a single time. 4.4% of the sample lies in the top ten.

This sample was included in a study of cytomegalovirus exposure and HLA in healthy donors (dated by TCRdb to about 2017). Concerning the study at large: In an earlier analysis of some 550 of the donors, 276 Gb of sequence data and 100 million or so unique TCR beta sequences from 150 million to 200 million T cells were reported. Approximately 300 gigabases of sequencing data and approximately 80 million unique TCR sequences were included in an early release covering about 700 HLA-typed donors. The genetic ancestry cluster associated with self-reported Caucasian donors included about 81% of the roughly 400 genotyped donors. The study aimed to test whether cataloging public T cell receptors could reveal signatures of past pathogen exposure. The study used immunosequencing to profile the T cell repertoires of hundreds of subjects and linked those repertoires to cytomegalovirus serostatus. Along with the roughly 670-subject first cohort, a separate validation cohort of approximately 110 different subjects was used. To predict cytomegalovirus infection status, the study combined high-throughput TCR immunosequencing, statistical association of individual TCRs with disease status, and machine learning. A later analysis re-analyzed previously published TCR beta repertoires from 500 to 700 donors and added high-resolution HLA genotyping to study TCR occurrence patterns. In the later analysis, no new phenotypic data were used to find candidate immune exposures; instead, reliance was placed on TCR beta sequences and their occurrence across donors. In an earlier analysis of 550 to 700 of the donors, high-throughput TCR beta sequencing was used to judge whether each TCR beta V gene segment behaved as functional or pseudogenic. Donor age, sex, ethnicity and CMV serostatus were collected together with the repertoire data. A later genetic analysis took genome-wide SNP genotypes for about 60% of the roughly 670 donors and used that subset as a discovery cohort. Every discovery cohort repertoire had been produced on one sequencing platform. Both class I and class II loci were covered by HLA typing, at four-digit resolution. Typing coverage varied by locus: roughly 620-640 donors for A, B, C, DRB1 and DQB1; roughly 500 for DQA1; over 600 for DPA1; approximately 470 for DPB1. Because of strong linkage in the cohort, roughly five DR-DQ haplotypes were treated as single units for association and clustering. Across approximately 400 genotyped donors of the cohort, an average of about 240,000 unique TCR beta nucleotide sequences per donor were sequenced, and roughly a sixth of those sequences were non-productive. Broader findings and caveats from the paper: Correlated functional status among segregating V segments might be attributable to linkage disequilibrium, but an unknown experimental factor could not be ruled out. In an earlier analysis of 587 of the donors, most TCR beta V segments appeared in productive rearrangements about 90% or about 30% of the time, broadly matching IMGT annotations. The study listed 150 to 200 TCR beta chains as associated with cytomegalovirus. Roughly uniform sequencing depth across donors was assumed in presence/absence analyses, although this assumption may not hold. A further reported finding was that TCR beta sequences accurately predicted the HLA-A and HLA-B alleles for most subjects in the first cohort. According to a later analysis, TCR association rates differed among HLA loci, with DRB1 alleles showing the most associated TCRs and HLA-C alleles showing the fewest. In a later analysis, HLA-associated TCR beta chains showed more clonal expansion and lower generation probabilities than non-associated chains that were equally common. The 87-base-pair reads could not distinguish some IMGT-functional V segments, including TRBV6-2 and TRBV6-3, so those segments were excluded. In a later genetic analysis, fewer N-insertions in productive TCRs were reported among donors in an Asian-associated ancestry cluster than the roughly 700-donor mean. The earlier analysis of approximately 560 of the donors excluded over 15 rarely observed V segments, including chromosome 9 orphons, because counts were too low. HLA typing was unavailable for some donors at each locus, so association tests used only the typed subset. A later analysis reported that several top co-occurrence clusters appeared linked to parvovirus B19, influenza, CMV and Epstein-Barr virus. An association between a missense DCLRE1C variant and V-gene and J-gene trimming of TCR beta chains was found in a later genetic analysis and replicated in an independent cohort. Specific HLA alleles were associated with over 15,000 TCR beta sequences at a false discovery rate of 0.05 in a later analysis. In this cohort, only TCR beta chains were sequenced, and detectable features were limited by the absence of alpha or paired-chain data. The sequencing pipeline was judged likely to have produced a cluster of highly shared sequence variants as a technical artifact. While some public TCRs were present in many individuals, most TCR sequences turned up only very rarely across donors. Assigning TCR associations to individual alleles was difficult when HLA alleles, especially DR and DQ, strongly co-occurred. Most CMV-associated TCR beta chains appeared to be HLA-restricted in a later analysis, and the HLA associations seemed to be driven largely by CMV exposure. Three of the identified cytomegalovirus-associated TCR beta chains were confirmed in vitro to be specific for cytomegalovirus antigens. For the cohort, immune exposure information was limited to CMV serostatus. It was suggested by the authors that the approach could potentially be generalized to other disease states and immunological phenotypes. The classifier was reported to diagnose cytomegalovirus status with high specificity and sensitivity in both the original and validation cohorts.

The germline V gene encodes CDR1 SGHVS and CDR2 FNYEAQ. V and J are truncated by 2 bases and 3 bases respectively, leaving an intervening sequence of 10 bases. From the cysteine up to the phenylalanine, the CDR3 has a length of 14 residues. The read is trimmed to its CDR3 DNA, 42 bases read in frame from base 1. The chain couples TRBV7-6 to TRBJ2-5; confidence is insufficient to name the D gene. The receptor's source is a woman in her 30s in good health and CMV-seropositive. Sequencing was done on a sample of PBMCs. The DNA reads TGTGCCAGCAGCTTAATTTACCGAGAAGAGACCCAGTACTTC. Its protein reads: CASSLIYREETQYF.